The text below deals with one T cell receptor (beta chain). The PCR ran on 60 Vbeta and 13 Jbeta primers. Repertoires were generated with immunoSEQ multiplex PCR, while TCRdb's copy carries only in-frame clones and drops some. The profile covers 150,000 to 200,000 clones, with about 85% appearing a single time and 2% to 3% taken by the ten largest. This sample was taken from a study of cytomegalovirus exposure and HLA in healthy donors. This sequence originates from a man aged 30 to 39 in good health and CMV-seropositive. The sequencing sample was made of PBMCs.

Written as DNA, the CDR3 is TGCGCCAGCAGCGGCAGACTAGCGGCGAACACCGGGGAGCTGTTTTTT. As protein: CASSGRLAANTGELFF. The rearrangement links TRBV4-1 to TRBJ2-2; 9 bases align to TRBD2. The V segment lost 5 bases and the J segment 0 bases; nucleotides outside the gene matches: 4. The V gene's germline CDR1 is MGHRA and CDR2 YSYEKL. The CDR3 has 16 residues.